The rows below give T cell receptor beta chains drawn from one sample of a study of blood T cell repertoires in COVID-19. Libraries were prepared by immunoSEQ multiplex PCR; TCRdb keeps only in-frame clonotypes and omits some of them. The repertoire holds under 200,000 clones, with 70% to 90% as singletons. The sample was PBMCs or T cells enriched from blood (not recorded which). The source is a woman in her fifties or sixties who had recovered from COVID-19. Each CDR3 is given with its conserved first and last residue. D genes are given only for firm matches. The size entry is marked missing in some rows and otherwise reads once, few, many or a size class.

d_gene	abundance	v_gene	len	j_gene	CDR3aa	CDR3nt
-	few	TRBV4-1	16	TRBJ2-7	CASSQVWSEATYEQYF	TGCGCCAGCAGCCAAGTTTGGTCCGAGGCGACCTACGAGCAGTACTTC
-	-	TRBV9	15	TRBJ1-1	CASSAPGLTNTEAFF	TGTGCCAGCAGCGCCCCCGGACTGACGAACACTGAAGCTTTCTTT
TRBD1	-	TRBV2	14	TRBJ2-7	CASSERYRGYEQYF	TGTGCCAGCAGTGAACGGTACAGGGGGTACGAGCAGTACTTC
-	-	TRBV6-5	16	TRBJ2-7	CASSYALTRFPYEQYF	TGTGCCAGCAGTTACGCTCTAACTAGGTTCCCTTACGAGCAGTACTTC
TRBD1	once	TRBV6-6	16	TRBJ2-1	CASSHHSGTGNNEQFF	TGTGCCAGCAGCCACCACAGCGGGACAGGGAACAATGAGCAGTTCTTC
-	once	TRBV6-5	13	TRBJ1-5	CASSYFLGQPQHF	TGTGCCAGCAGTTACTTTCTAGGTCAGCCCCAGCATTTT
TRBD1	-	TRBV7-8	18	TRBJ2-5	CASSLGGAGGLSQETQYF	TGTGCCAGCAGCTTAGGGGGGGCAGGGGGCTTGAGCCAAGAGACCCAGTACTTC
-	-	TRBV10-3	14	TRBJ2-5	CAIKGQEIQETQYF	TGTGCCATCAAGGGACAAGAGATCCAAGAGACCCAGTACTTC
-	-	TRBV12-3/TRBV12-4	13	TRBJ2-7	CASRPSAGYEQYF	TGTGCCAGCAGGCCCAGTGCGGGGTACGAGCAGTACTTC
-	-	TRBV2	13	TRBJ1-1	CASYRGMNTEAFF	TGTGCCAGCTATAGGGGCATGAACACTGAAGCTTTCTTT
TRBD2	-	TRBV27	17	TRBJ2-1	CASRTPQRGRSYNEQFF	TGTGCCAGCAGAACCCCCCAGCGGGGACGCTCCTACAATGAGCAGTTCTTC
TRBD1	-	TRBV7-2	14	TRBJ1-3	CASSRDRLGNTIYF	TGTGCCAGCAGCCGGGACAGGCTTGGAAACACCATATATTTT
TRBD2	few	TRBV18	19	TRBJ2-6	CASSPAQAGGPPGANVLTF	TGTGCCAGCTCACCGGCCCAAGCGGGGGGCCCCCCTGGGGCCAACGTCCTGACTTTC
-	few	TRBV19	15	TRBJ2-5	CASSPYGGPRETQYF	TGTGCCAGTAGTCCCTACGGGGGGCCCCGAGAGACCCAGTACTTC
TRBD1	-	TRBV11-2	16	TRBJ1-1	CASRYLNRGMNTEAFF	TGTGCCAGCAGATATCTCAACAGGGGGATGAACACTGAAGCTTTCTTT
-	-	TRBV27	14	TRBJ1-2	CASSSSGGDYGYTF	TGTGCCAGCAGTAGCTCTGGCGGGGACTATGGCTACACCTTC
TRBD1	-	TRBV27	16	TRBJ1-1	CASREPNRGMNTEAFF	TGTGCCAGCAGAGAGCCTAACAGGGGGATGAACACTGAAGCTTTCTTT
-	once	TRBV15	18	TRBJ1-5	CATSRGGGQGYSNQPQHF	TGTGCCACCAGCAGAGGGGGGGGGCAGGGGTATAGCAATCAGCCCCAGCATTTT
TRBD1	-	TRBV18	17	TRBJ2-7	CASSPDTLAGQAYEQYF	TGTGCCAGCTCACCAGACACCCTCGCGGGACAGGCCTACGAGCAGTACTTC
TRBD1	-	TRBV19	17	TRBJ1-2	CASSIVGWTGANYGYTF	TGTGCCAGTAGTATAGTAGGGTGGACAGGAGCTAACTATGGCTACACCTTC
TRBD2	-	TRBV19	13	TRBJ2-7	CASRLRGGNEQYF	TGTGCCAGTAGGTTGAGGGGAGGGAACGAGCAGTACTTC
-	-	TRBV19	16	TRBJ2-1	CASSIGRGPPYNEQFF	TGTGCCAGTAGTATAGGTAGAGGGCCCCCCTACAATGAGCAGTTCTTC
-	-	TRBV19	15	TRBJ2-7	CASSNPRGRNDEQYF	TGTGCCAGTAGTAACCCCCGGGGAAGGAACGACGAGCAGTACTTC
TRBD1	-	TRBV5-8	15	TRBJ1-5	CASSFGDRSYQPQHF	TGTGCCAGCAGCTTCGGGGACAGGTCCTATCAGCCCCAGCATTTT
-	-	TRBV5-4	12	TRBJ1-2	CASSLAGGGYTF	TGTGCCAGCAGCTTGGCGGGGGGAGGCTACACCTTC
-	-	TRBV18	14	TRBJ1-1	CASSPGLSNTEAFF	TGTGCCAGCTCACCGGGACTGAGCAACACTGAAGCTTTCTTT
-	-	TRBV6-2/TRBV6-3	15	TRBJ1-6	CASSYGRTYNSPLHF	TGTGCCAGCAGTTACGGGAGGACCTATAATTCACCCCTCCACTTT
-	-	TRBV9	15	TRBJ2-3	CASSVVGQLADTQYF	TGTGCCAGCAGCGTAGTGGGCCAACTCGCGGATACGCAGTATTTT
TRBD1	once	TRBV19	13	TRBJ1-2	CASSNRQGRGYTF	TGTGCCAGTAGTAACCGACAGGGTCGTGGCTACACCTTC
-	-	TRBV6-5	14	TRBJ2-2	CASSSLARTGELFF	TGTGCCAGCAGTTCTTTAGCGAGGACCGGGGAGCTGTTTTTT
-	-	TRBV5-1	14	TRBJ2-5	CASSPAAEEETQYF	TGCGCCAGCAGCCCAGCGGCGGAAGAAGAGACCCAGTACTTC
TRBD2	-	TRBV4-2	15	TRBJ2-5	CASSFGGGAQETQYF	TGTGCCAGCAGCTTTGGCGGGGGGGCGCAAGAGACCCAGTACTTC
-	-	TRBV5-1	16	TRBJ1-3	CASSLDTGFSGNTIYF	TGCGCCAGCAGCTTGGATACGGGGTTCTCTGGAAACACCATATATTTT
-	-	TRBV2	15	TRBJ2-5	CAIGGGSAGRETQYF	TGTGCCATAGGGGGTGGAAGCGCAGGACGAGAGACCCAGTACTTC
TRBD1	-	TRBV19	17	TRBJ1-4	CASSMPRLTGGFEKLFF	TGTGCCAGTAGTATGCCGCGTCTGACAGGGGGGTTTGAAAAACTGTTTTTT
-	-	TRBV5-1	15	TRBJ2-3	CASSSPSPGGDTQYF	TGCGCCAGCAGCTCCCCTAGCCCCGGGGGAGATACGCAGTATTTT
-	-	TRBV6-5	14	TRBJ1-2	CASSYSAGIYGYTF	TGTGCCAGCAGTTACTCGGCAGGGATCTATGGCTACACCTTC
-	once	TRBV4-3	14	TRBJ2-2	CASSQSRNTGELFF	TGCGCCAGCAGCCAATCGAGGAACACCGGGGAGCTGTTTTTT
TRBD1	-	TRBV18	16	TRBJ1-3	CASSPTGAHSGNTIYF	TGTGCCAGCTCACCAACAGGGGCCCACTCTGGAAACACCATATATTTT
-	-	TRBV11-2	15	TRBJ2-6	CASSLRSSGANVLTF	TGTGCCAGCAGCCTACGGAGCTCTGGGGCCAACGTCCTGACTTTC
TRBD2	-	TRBV6-2/TRBV6-3	14	TRBJ2-1	CASSRTSKGNEQFF	TGTGCCAGCAGCAGGACTAGCAAGGGGAATGAGCAGTTCTTC
TRBD2	-	TRBV29-1	14	TRBJ2-5	CSGRAAGGAETQYF	TGCAGCGGCCGGGCAGCGGGGGGTGCAGAGACCCAGTACTTC
-	-	TRBV9	13	TRBJ2-7	CASSVDQTYEQYF	TGTGCCAGCAGCGTAGATCAGACCTACGAGCAGTACTTC
TRBD1	-	TRBV25-1	13	TRBJ1-2	CASSEGTGGGYTF	TGTGCCAGCAGTGAGGGGACAGGGGGTGGCTACACCTTC
TRBD1	few	TRBV5-4	17	TRBJ1-2	CASSLGTGAIKVYGYTF	TGTGCCAGCAGCTTGGGGACAGGGGCTATAAAAGTCTATGGCTACACCTTC
-	-	TRBV14	15	TRBJ1-2	CASSQGLRVDYGYTF	TGTGCCAGCAGCCAAGGTCTCAGGGTGGACTATGGCTACACCTTC
-	-	TRBV5-4	14	TRBJ2-3	CASSLRGGTDTQYF	TGTGCCAGCAGCTTGCGGGGTGGCACAGATACGCAGTATTTT
-	-	TRBV27	14	TRBJ1-1	CASSKTPQNTEAFF	TGTGCCAGCTCGAAAACACCGCAGAACACTGAAGCTTTCTTT
-	-	TRBV4-1	14	TRBJ1-4	CASSQVTTNEKLFF	TGCGCCAGCAGCCAAGTAACAACTAATGAAAAACTGTTTTTT
TRBD1	-	TRBV7-2	15	TRBJ2-3	CASSLGRQGTDTQYF	TGTGCCAGCAGCTTAGGGAGACAGGGGACAGATACGCAGTATTTT
TRBD1	-	TRBV5-8	15	TRBJ1-6	CASSLGTGYNSPLHF	TGTGCCAGCAGCTTGGGGACAGGGTATAATTCACCCCTCCACTTT
-	-	TRBV30	15	TRBJ2-2	CAWMVGARVTGELFF	TGTGCCTGGATGGTAGGGGCAAGAGTCACCGGGGAGCTGTTTTTT
-	-	TRBV29-1	13	TRBJ1-1	CSVETGMNTEAFF	TGCAGCGTTGAGACAGGCATGAACACTGAAGCTTTCTTT
TRBD1	-	TRBV7-9	15	TRBJ2-1	CASSLSGQGYNEQFF	TGTGCCAGCAGCTTATCCGGACAGGGCTACAATGAGCAGTTCTTC
TRBD2	-	TRBV11-3	17	TRBJ2-2	CASSLGLAGVNTGELFF	TGTGCCAGCAGCTTAGGACTAGCGGGGGTTAACACCGGGGAGCTGTTTTTT
TRBD2	-	TRBV11-2	15	TRBJ2-3	CASSLVLAGGDTQYF	TGTGCCAGCAGCTTAGTCCTAGCGGGGGGAGATACGCAGTATTTT
TRBD1	-	TRBV18	13	TRBJ1-1	CASSPQDREDAFF	TGTGCCAGCTCACCACAGGACAGGGAGGACGCTTTCTTT
TRBD1	-	TRBV18	15	TRBJ2-7	CASSTDRPSSYEQYF	TGTGCCAGCTCCACGGACAGGCCGAGCTCCTACGAGCAGTACTTC
-	few	TRBV5-4	15	TRBJ2-2	CASSLDRGYSGELFF	TGTGCCAGCAGCCTCGACCGAGGGTACTCCGGGGAGCTGTTTTTT
-	-	TRBV13	13	TRBJ1-6	CASSLWLDSPLHF	TGTGCCAGCAGCTTATGGCTAGATTCACCCCTCCACTTT